These T cell receptor beta chains were read from a single sample in a study of spatial heterogeneity in lung cancer. In TCRdb, the 5' RACE reads were re-called with MiXCR into one record per CDR3 protein. This table has about 70,000 distinct CDR3 sequences, around 8.9% appearing once. Sequencing was performed on PBMCs, taken at follow-up. Source of these receptors: a female donor with early-stage non-small cell lung cancer. Both conserved end residues are part of each CDR3. A D gene is named only where the DNA matches it firmly. Some rows mark clone size as missing; the rest say once, few, many or name a class of expanded clone.

V gene: TRBV28; clone size: few; J gene: TRBJ2-3; D gene: -; CDR3 length: 12; CDR3 DNA: TGTGCCACCCGAGGGAGCACAGATACGCAGTATTTT; CDR3 protein: CATRGSTDTQYF
V gene: TRBV6-5; clone size: many; J gene: TRBJ2-7; D gene: -; CDR3 length: 11; CDR3 DNA: TGTGCCGCAAAGGGGGCCTACGAGCAGTACTTC; CDR3 protein: CAAKGAYEQYF
V gene: TRBV20-1; clone size: -; J gene: TRBJ2-5; D gene: TRBD2; CDR3 length: 16; CDR3 DNA: TGCAGTGCTAGGCTGGCTGCGGGAGGGCAGCAGGAGACCCAGTACTTC; CDR3 protein: CSARLAAGGQQETQYF
V gene: TRBV10-3; clone size: many; J gene: TRBJ1-2; D gene: -; CDR3 length: 13; CDR3 DNA: TGTGCCGCCAGTTCCTCTAAGGAAGGTGGCTACACCTTC; CDR3 protein: CAASSSKEGGYTF
V gene: TRBV28; clone size: -; J gene: TRBJ2-7; D gene: TRBD2; CDR3 length: 14; CDR3 DNA: TGTGCCAGCAGTTTACTAGCGGAGCCCTACGAGCAGTACTTC; CDR3 protein: CASSLLAEPYEQYF
V gene: TRBV29-1; clone size: -; J gene: TRBJ2-2; D gene: -; CDR3 length: 14; CDR3 DNA: TGCAGCGTTGCGGACATCCTGAGGGCCGGGGAGCTGTTTTTT; CDR3 protein: CSVADILRAGELFF
V gene: TRBV18; clone size: many; J gene: TRBJ2-2; D gene: -; CDR3 length: 14; CDR3 DNA: TGTGCCAGCTCAGCACGGGAAGATTCCGGGGAGCTGTTTTTT; CDR3 protein: CASSAREDSGELFF
V gene: TRBV20-1; clone size: -; J gene: TRBJ2-7; D gene: TRBD2; CDR3 length: 12; CDR3 DNA: TGCAGTGCTCTCGGACTAGCCACTCGGGAGTACTTC; CDR3 protein: CSALGLATREYF
V gene: TRBV6-1; clone size: -; J gene: TRBJ2-3; D gene: TRBD2; CDR3 length: 15; CDR3 DNA: TGTGCCAGCAGTGGGACTAGCGGGAGCTCAGATACGCAGTATTTT; CDR3 protein: CASSGTSGSSDTQYF
V gene: TRBV20-1; clone size: -; J gene: TRBJ2-2; D gene: TRBD2; CDR3 length: 16; CDR3 DNA: TGCAGTGCCTCGACTAGCGGGAGGATCACGACCGGGGAGCTGTTTTTT; CDR3 protein: CSASTSGRITTGELFF
V gene: TRBV28; clone size: many; J gene: TRBJ2-1; D gene: -; CDR3 length: 12; CDR3 DNA: TGTGCCAGCAGTTTGATTGCAAATGAGCAGTTCTTC; CDR3 protein: CASSLIANEQFF
V gene: TRBV28; clone size: many; J gene: TRBJ2-7; D gene: -; CDR3 length: 16; CDR3 DNA: TGTGCCAGCAGTTTTGACCTACAGCAATTAACATATGAGCAGTACTTC; CDR3 protein: CASSFDLQQLTYEQYF
V gene: TRBV7-9; clone size: many; J gene: TRBJ2-3; D gene: -; CDR3 length: 15; CDR3 DNA: TGTGCCAGCAGCTTGATTGGGGGTCCAGGAGATACGCAGTATTTT; CDR3 protein: CASSLIGGPGDTQYF
V gene: TRBV5-1; clone size: many; J gene: TRBJ1-1; D gene: TRBD1; CDR3 length: 14; CDR3 DNA: TGCGCCAGCACGACTGGGACAGCTCGCACTGAAGCTTTCTTT; CDR3 protein: CASTTGTARTEAFF
V gene: TRBV4-2; clone size: many; J gene: TRBJ2-2; D gene: TRBD2; CDR3 length: 17; CDR3 DNA: TGTGCCAGCAGCCAAGCTGGACTAGCGGGAAGGACCGGGGAGCTGTTTTTT; CDR3 protein: CASSQAGLAGRTGELFF
V gene: TRBV7-8; clone size: many; J gene: TRBJ1-5; D gene: -; CDR3 length: 13; CDR3 DNA: TGTGCCAGCAGCTTAGGTGGCGGGAAGCCCCAGCATTTT; CDR3 protein: CASSLGGGKPQHF
V gene: TRBV28; clone size: few; J gene: TRBJ2-2; D gene: -; CDR3 length: 15; CDR3 DNA: TGTGCCAGCAGCACGGGGGCACGGATGGCCGGGGAGCTGTTTTTT; CDR3 protein: CASSTGARMAGELFF
V gene: TRBV20-1; clone size: -; J gene: TRBJ2-7; D gene: -; CDR3 length: 13; CDR3 DNA: TGCAGTGCTACTACTCTAGCGTTTTACGAGCAGTACTTC; CDR3 protein: CSATTLAFYEQYF
V gene: TRBV28; clone size: -; J gene: TRBJ2-4; D gene: -; CDR3 length: 13; CDR3 DNA: TGTGCCAGCAGTCTGACAGACGGAAACATTCAGTACTTC; CDR3 protein: CASSLTDGNIQYF
V gene: TRBV7-9; clone size: -; J gene: TRBJ1-2; D gene: -; CDR3 length: 11; CDR3 DNA: TGTGCCAGGGGAGGAGGGGACGGCTACACCTTC; CDR3 protein: CARGGGDGYTF
V gene: TRBV29-1; clone size: few; J gene: TRBJ1-4; D gene: -; CDR3 length: 12; CDR3 DNA: TGCAGCGTTGTGGGGAGGAATGAAAAACTGTTTTTT; CDR3 protein: CSVVGRNEKLFF
V gene: TRBV24-1; clone size: many; J gene: TRBJ2-3; D gene: TRBD2; CDR3 length: 16; CDR3 DNA: TGTGCCACCAGTGATAATAGCGGGAGGTGGAGTGATACGCAGTATTTT; CDR3 protein: CATSDNSGRWSDTQYF
V gene: TRBV20-1; clone size: -; J gene: TRBJ1-1; D gene: TRBD1; CDR3 length: 14; CDR3 DNA: TGCAGTGCTAGAGGAGCGACAGGGGGTAATTGGGCTTTCTTT; CDR3 protein: CSARGATGGNWAFF
V gene: TRBV7-2; clone size: many; J gene: TRBJ2-3; D gene: -; CDR3 length: 15; CDR3 DNA: TGTGCCAGCAGCTTAAGGTCTAGCGCCTCGGATACGCAGTATTTT; CDR3 protein: CASSLRSSASDTQYF
V gene: TRBV4-1; clone size: few; J gene: TRBJ1-1; D gene: -; CDR3 length: 13; CDR3 DNA: TGCGCCAGCAGCCAAGATCCGGGGTTCGAAGCTTTCTTT; CDR3 protein: CASSQDPGFEAFF
V gene: TRBV27; clone size: few; J gene: TRBJ1-5; D gene: -; CDR3 length: 14; CDR3 DNA: TGTGCCAGCAGTTTCACTTACAGCAATCAGCCCCAGCATTTT; CDR3 protein: CASSFTYSNQPQHF
V gene: TRBV7-9; clone size: -; J gene: TRBJ1-1; D gene: -; CDR3 length: 14; CDR3 DNA: TGTGCCAGCAGTCCAGGGAACATGAACACTGAAGCTTTCTTT; CDR3 protein: CASSPGNMNTEAFF
V gene: TRBV3-1; clone size: many; J gene: TRBJ1-4; D gene: -; CDR3 length: 14; CDR3 DNA: TGTGCCAGCAGCCAAGATCTTCTGGGGCGGGGGATGTTTTTT; CDR3 protein: CASSQDLLGRGMFF
V gene: TRBV5-1; clone size: -; J gene: TRBJ2-2; D gene: -; CDR3 length: 13; CDR3 DNA: TGCGCCAGCAGCTTGTTTATCACCGGGGAGCTGTTTTTT; CDR3 protein: CASSLFITGELFF
V gene: TRBV29-1; clone size: many; J gene: TRBJ2-1; D gene: TRBD2; CDR3 length: 12; CDR3 DNA: TGCAGCGTTGGCCTAGCGGTCAATGAGCAGTTCTTC; CDR3 protein: CSVGLAVNEQFF
V gene: TRBV12-5; clone size: many; J gene: TRBJ1-2; D gene: TRBD1; CDR3 length: 17; CDR3 DNA: TGTGCTAGTGGTGGAGGGACAGGGGGCCGCCTAGGGTATGGCTACACCTTC; CDR3 protein: CASGGGTGGRLGYGYTF
V gene: TRBV20-1; clone size: many; J gene: TRBJ2-7; D gene: TRBD1; CDR3 length: 16; CDR3 DNA: TGCAGTGCCTCTTTCCCCGGGACAGGGGTTCTCTACGAGCAGTACTTC; CDR3 protein: CSASFPGTGVLYEQYF
V gene: TRBV5-1; clone size: many; J gene: TRBJ2-2; D gene: -; CDR3 length: 12; CDR3 DNA: TGCGCCAGCAGCCCTTTAGACGGGGAGCTGTTTTTT; CDR3 protein: CASSPLDGELFF
V gene: TRBV7-8; clone size: -; J gene: TRBJ1-6; D gene: -; CDR3 length: 12; CDR3 DNA: TGTGCCAGCAGCTCCCTAGATTCACCCCTCCACTTT; CDR3 protein: CASSSLDSPLHF
V gene: TRBV12-3/TRBV12-4; clone size: many; J gene: TRBJ2-5; D gene: -; CDR3 length: 13; CDR3 DNA: TGTGCCAGCCTATTTAGGGGGGGAGAGACCCAGTACTTC; CDR3 protein: CASLFRGGETQYF
V gene: TRBV25-1; clone size: few; J gene: TRBJ2-7; D gene: TRBD1; CDR3 length: 15; CDR3 DNA: TGTGCCAGCAGTCGACAGGGGATTGGAACCTACGAGCAGTACTTC; CDR3 protein: CASSRQGIGTYEQYF
V gene: TRBV3-1; clone size: many; J gene: TRBJ2-7; D gene: -; CDR3 length: 15; CDR3 DNA: TGTGCCAGCAGCCCTCTGTCTAGAGGGGTAGAGGGGCAGTACTTC; CDR3 protein: CASSPLSRGVEGQYF
V gene: TRBV20-1; clone size: -; J gene: TRBJ1-5; D gene: TRBD1; CDR3 length: 16; CDR3 DNA: TGCAGTGCTAGAGACCCGACAGGGGGAAGCAATCAGCCCCAGCATTTT; CDR3 protein: CSARDPTGGSNQPQHF
V gene: TRBV2; clone size: many; J gene: TRBJ1-3; D gene: -; CDR3 length: 14; CDR3 DNA: TGTGCCAGCAGTTGGACGGTCTCTGGAAACACCATATATTTT; CDR3 protein: CASSWTVSGNTIYF
V gene: TRBV6-1; clone size: many; J gene: TRBJ1-1; D gene: -; CDR3 length: 12; CDR3 DNA: TGTGCCAGCAGTGAAGTCGTATACGAAGCTTTCTTT; CDR3 protein: CASSEVVYEAFF
V gene: TRBV29-1; clone size: few; J gene: TRBJ2-1; D gene: -; CDR3 length: 15; CDR3 DNA: TGCAGCGTTGAAACTTACACAGACTCCTACAATGAGCAGTTCTTC; CDR3 protein: CSVETYTDSYNEQFF
V gene: TRBV5-1; clone size: few; J gene: TRBJ2-1; D gene: TRBD2; CDR3 length: 15; CDR3 DNA: TGCGCCAGCAGCCCGAGGACTAGCGGGGGGAATGAGCAGTTCTTC; CDR3 protein: CASSPRTSGGNEQFF
V gene: TRBV19; clone size: many; J gene: TRBJ1-1; D gene: -; CDR3 length: 13; CDR3 DNA: TGTGCCAGTAGTGCGTTTCTGTGGTACGAAGCTTTCTTT; CDR3 protein: CASSAFLWYEAFF
V gene: TRBV7-2; clone size: few; J gene: TRBJ1-2; D gene: -; CDR3 length: 15; CDR3 DNA: TGTGCCAGCAGCTTACAGGGTATAAATGACTATGGCTACACCTTC; CDR3 protein: CASSLQGINDYGYTF
V gene: TRBV20-1; clone size: -; J gene: TRBJ2-3; D gene: -; CDR3 length: 14; CDR3 DNA: TGCAGTGCCGCGGCAGGACTCCCCACAGATACGCAGTATTTT; CDR3 protein: CSAAAGLPTDTQYF
V gene: TRBV29-1; clone size: -; J gene: TRBJ1-2; D gene: -; CDR3 length: 12; CDR3 DNA: TGCAGCGTTGAAAGAGGGACCAATGGCTACACCTTC; CDR3 protein: CSVERGTNGYTF
V gene: TRBV7-9; clone size: many; J gene: TRBJ2-7; D gene: -; CDR3 length: 11; CDR3 DNA: TGTGCCAGCACTTACATGGGCGAGCAGTACTTC; CDR3 protein: CASTYMGEQYF
V gene: TRBV6-1; clone size: -; J gene: TRBJ2-2; D gene: TRBD1; CDR3 length: 14; CDR3 DNA: TGTGCCAGCACGACAGGGATAAACACCGGGGAGCTGTTTTTT; CDR3 protein: CASTTGINTGELFF
V gene: TRBV29-1; clone size: many; J gene: TRBJ1-2; D gene: -; CDR3 length: 11; CDR3 DNA: TGCAGCGTTGCATCGTCGGGGGGCTACACCTTC; CDR3 protein: CSVASSGGYTF
V gene: TRBV7-9; clone size: many; J gene: TRBJ2-1; D gene: TRBD2; CDR3 length: 16; CDR3 DNA: TGTGCCAGCAGCTCCACCCGAGCGGGAGGGAAGGATGAGCAGTTCTTC; CDR3 protein: CASSSTRAGGKDEQFF
V gene: TRBV11-1; clone size: many; J gene: TRBJ2-1; D gene: -; CDR3 length: 13; CDR3 DNA: TGTGCCAGCAGCCCTAGCGCTGACAATGAGCAGTTCTTC; CDR3 protein: CASSPSADNEQFF
V gene: TRBV20-1; clone size: -; J gene: TRBJ2-3; D gene: -; CDR3 length: 17; CDR3 DNA: TGCAGTGGGGGAGCGGAGGGCGGGACTGCTAGCACAGATACGCAGTATTTT; CDR3 protein: CSGGAEGGTASTDTQYF
V gene: TRBV5-1; clone size: many; J gene: TRBJ2-1; D gene: TRBD2; CDR3 length: 13; CDR3 DNA: TGCGCCAGCAGCGCGGGACTAGACAATGAGCAGTTCTTC; CDR3 protein: CASSAGLDNEQFF
V gene: TRBV28; clone size: -; J gene: TRBJ1-1; D gene: TRBD1; CDR3 length: 15; CDR3 DNA: TGTGCCAGCACCCCTTGGGGGACAGTGAACACTGAAGCTTTCTTT; CDR3 protein: CASTPWGTVNTEAFF
V gene: TRBV7-2; clone size: many; J gene: TRBJ2-1; D gene: -; CDR3 length: 15; CDR3 DNA: TGTGCCAGCAGCGCCGACACCAGCTCCTACAATGAGCAGTTCTTC; CDR3 protein: CASSADTSSYNEQFF
V gene: TRBV7-9; clone size: many; J gene: TRBJ1-2; D gene: -; CDR3 length: 14; CDR3 DNA: TGTGCCAGCAGCTTAGCAAGAAATAAGGATGGCTACACCTTC; CDR3 protein: CASSLARNKDGYTF
V gene: TRBV18; clone size: many; J gene: TRBJ2-2; D gene: TRBD1; CDR3 length: 17; CDR3 DNA: TGTGCCAGCTCACCAACTGAGACAGGGGGCCTAGCGGCGGAGCTGTTTTTT; CDR3 protein: CASSPTETGGLAAELFF
V gene: TRBV14; clone size: many; J gene: TRBJ1-1; D gene: -; CDR3 length: 13; CDR3 DNA: TGTGCCAGCAGCCACCGACAGAAATTCGAAGCTTTCTTT; CDR3 protein: CASSHRQKFEAFF
V gene: TRBV5-1; clone size: many; J gene: TRBJ2-1; D gene: -; CDR3 length: 13; CDR3 DNA: TGCGCCAGCAGCTTGGTTGGTAGCTCTGAGCAGTTCTTC; CDR3 protein: CASSLVGSSEQFF